These 23 T cell receptor beta chains share one sample of origin, sequenced in a study of cytomegalovirus exposure and HLA in healthy donors. 13 Jbeta primers and 60 Vbeta primers were used for the PCR. TCRdb's table, derived via immunoSEQ multiplex PCR, lists solely in-frame clones and lacks some. Among more than 130,000 clones listed, 73% were seen once. Sequencing was performed on PBMCs. These receptors all stem from a human donor in good health.

This chain uses TRBV6-5 with TRBJ2-7, with 9 bases lining up with TRBD1. Per the germline V gene, CDR1 is MNHEY and CDR2 is SVGAGI. Trimming took 7 bases from V and 2 from J; bases not matched to a gene: 9. This CDR3 is built from 15 residues. Written as DNA, the CDR3 is TGTGCCAGCATCGCGCCCGGGACAGGGACCTACGAGCAGTACTTC. It yields the protein CASIAPGTGTYEQYF.

The rearrangement links TRBV10-3 to TRBJ2-7; 10 bases line up with TRBD1. Germline V lookup: CDR1 ENHRY, CDR2 SYGVKD. The CDR3 extends over 13 amino acids. Trimming cost V 6 bases and J 4 bases; bases outside gene matches: 3. In DNA form, the CDR3 reads TGTGCCATCAGGGAGGGACAGGGGTACGAGCAGTACTTC. This translates into CAIREGQGYEQYF.

The chain joins TRBV7-8 to TRBJ2-3, with D hard to call. The CDR3 loop spans 14 amino acids. V lost 3 bases and J 4 bases, leaving 11 bases between the germline ends. Germline assignment: CDR1 SGHVS and CDR2 FQNEAQ. The CDR3, as DNA: TGTGCCAGCAGCTTGCAGGTCTCCGCAGATACGCAGTATTTT. Translating it yields CASSLQVSADTQYF.

This chain uses TRBV2 with TRBJ1-5; possible D gene TRBD1, 6 bases. The V gene's germline CDR1 is SNHLY and CDR2 FYNNEI. The V and J ends lost 7 bases and 3 bases respectively, with 16 bases between them. CDR3 size: 15 residues. CDR3 nucleotides: TGTGCCAGCACCGAGGAACAGGGTGACAATCAGCCCCAGCATTTT. It encodes CASTEEQGDNQPQHF.

The CDR3 coding sequence is TGTGCCAGCAGTTTCTCAGGGGGGAACACTGAAGCTTTCTTT. Translating gives CASSFSGGNTEAFF. J is TRBJ1-1 and V is TRBV6-1, with TRBD1 identical over 7 bases. The CDR3 length is 14 residues. From germline, CDR1 is MNHNS and CDR2 SASEGT. V shed 5 bases, J shed 1 base, and the junction held 4 bases outside the gene matches.

The sample holds a few counts of this clone. This sequence joins TRBV7-6 and TRBJ2-7, with a tentative D call TRBD2 (6 bases). V was cut by 6 bases and J by 2 bases, with 14 bases left in between. CDR3 length equals 14 residues. Germline V lookup: CDR1 SGHVS, CDR2 FNYEAQ. The CDR3 bases are TGTGCCAGCAGTCCCGGGCGGGGTGCCTACGAGCAGTACTTC. Translating it yields CASSPGRGAYEQYF.

This clone has just one count. CDR3 protein: CASSLAADTQYF. The CDR3 bases are TGCGCCAGCAGTTTAGCCGCAGATACGCAGTATTTT. This chain connects TRBV10-1 to TRBJ2-3, with D unclear. The ends were cut back, 5 bases at V and 4 bases at J, with 7 bases in the middle. Germline CDR1 reads WNHNN; CDR2 reads SYGVQD (reference sequence). The CDR3 runs to 12 residues.

The V and J genes are TRBV7-2 and TRBJ2-5; 7 nucleotides align to TRBD2. Per the germline V gene, CDR1 is SGHTA and CDR2 is FQGNSA. The V and J ends lost 1 base and 5 bases, in that order; junction bases with no gene match: 10. The CDR3 spans 16 residues. The CDR3 DNA reads as TGTGCCAGCAGCTTAGGGGGGGGAGAAGGTTCGGAGACCCAGTACTTC. This gives the protein CASSLGGGEGSETQYF.

This clone occurred a few times. This chain connects TRBV13 to TRBJ2-7; 12 positions match TRBD2. This CDR3 is built from 16 residues. V trimming: 5 bases; J trimming: 3 bases; junction bases outside the gene matches: 8. Germline values: CDR1 PRHDT, CDR2 FYEKMQ (reference sequence). Written as DNA, the CDR3 is TGTGCCAGCAGCGAAGCGGGACTAGCGGGCCACTACGAGCAGTACTTC. As protein: CASSEAGLAGHYEQYF. Full variable domain (rest looked up from reference TRBV13 and TRBJ2-7): AAGVIQSPRHLIKEKRETATLKCYPIPRHDTVYWYQQGPGQDPQFLISFYEKMQSDKGSIPDRFSAQQFSDYHSELNMSSLELGDSALYFCASSEAGLAGHYEQYFGPGTRLTVT.

V and J are TRBV4-1 and TRBJ1-1; TRBD1 is a possible D gene (5 bases). Germline CDR1 reads MGHRA; CDR2 reads YSYEKL. This CDR3 is built from 14 residues. V shed 4 bases and J shed 1 base, with 10 bases lying between them. The CDR3, as DNA: TGCGCCAGCAGCCCCCTGGGGGGGAACACTGAAGCTTTCTTT. Protein product: CASSPLGGNTEAFF.

The chain combines TRBV28 with TRBJ1-5; D is uncertain. Trimming removed 6 bases from V and 0 bases from J, with 6 bases in between. The length of the CDR3 is 13 residues. From germline, CDR1 is MDHEN and CDR2 SYDVKM. The CDR3 is CASRADSNQPQHF. CDR3 nucleotides: TGTGCCAGCAGGGCAGATAGCAATCAGCCCCAGCATTTT.

This clone was detected a few times. The chain is built from TRBV6-6 and TRBJ1-2; TRBD1 aligns across 12 bases. V shed 0 bases and J 7 bases; nucleotides not matched to a gene: 3. This CDR3 has 15 residues. CDR1 is MNHNY and CDR2 is SVGAGI in the germline V gene (reference sequence). CDR3 DNA sequence: TGTGCCAGCAGTTACTCGTGGGGACAGGGGGCTGGCTACACCTTC. Amino acids: CASSYSWGQGAGYTF.

Notes on this clone: An end of the junction differs from the germline gene, which may be a read error. The J gene is TRBJ2-2, the V gene TRBV5-1; TRBD1 agrees at 9 bases. The germline V gene encodes CDR1 SGHRS and CDR2 YFSETQ. The CDR3 runs 15 residues. This chain's CDR3 is CAGSSQGAGTGELFF. CDR3 coding DNA: TGCGCCGGCAGCTCACAGGGGGCTGGCACCGGGGAGCTGTTTTTT.

This chain links TRBV7-9 with TRBJ1-2; weak D call: TRBD1 (6 bases). The length of the CDR3 is 14 residues. Between the trimmed V and J ends, which lost 1 base and 4 bases, there was a span of 10 bases. Per germline, CDR1 SEHNR and CDR2 FQNEAQ (reference sequence). CDR3 in DNA: TGTGCCAGCAGCTTAGGAGGGGGATTCTATGGCTACACCTTC. Its translation is CASSLGGGFYGYTF.

The gene calls are TRBV5-8 and TRBJ1-1; a possible D gene is TRBD1 (5 bases). This CDR3 contains 12 residues. V lost 3 bases to trimming and J lost 11 bases, with 14 bases between them. Germline V lookup: CDR1 SGHTS, CDR2 YDEGEE. For the CDR3, the DNA is TGTGCCAGCAGCTCTAGACAGCGTACGGCTTTCTTT. Protein sequence: CASSSRQRTAFF.

V and J are TRBV7-2 and TRBJ2-5; 10 positions match TRBD2. In germline, CDR1 is SGHTA, CDR2 FQGNSA. The CDR3 contains 17 residues. J was trimmed by 4 bases and V by 1 base; bases with no gene match: 9. For the CDR3, the DNA is TGTGCCAGCAGCTTAGGGGCTAGCGGGGGTAAGAGAGAGACCCAGTACTTC. This encodes CASSLGASGGKRETQYF.

This clone occurred once. This rearrangement joins TRBV5-3 to TRBJ2-7, with 8 positions matching TRBD2. TRBV5-3 is placed among ORFs of uncertain function. The CDR3 spans 16 residues. J lost 1 base, V lost 0 bases, and 6 bases had no gene match. The CDR3 region is CARSLGGLVESYEQYF. Here the CDR3 DNA reads TGTGCCAGAAGCTTGGGGGGACTAGTTGAATCCTACGAGCAGTACTTC.

The J gene is TRBJ2-7, the V gene TRBV5-4, with TRBD2 matching over 10 bases. The CDR3 sequence is 13 residues long. Germline CDR1 and CDR2: SGHNT and YYREEE (reference sequence). With 4 bases clipped from V and 4 bases from J, the junction kept 2 bases outside the gene matches. CDR3 sequence: CASSPTSGYEQYF. Here the CDR3 DNA reads TGTGCCAGCAGCCCGACTAGCGGGTACGAGCAGTACTTC.

The chain has TRBV5-4 and TRBJ2-5; TRBD2 matches 9 bases. The CDR3 contains 15 residues. V shed 2 bases, J shed 4 bases, and the junction held 6 bases outside the gene matches. Germline CDR1 is SGHNT and CDR2 is YYREEE (reference sequence). The CDR3 is CASSFFVAGAETQYF. Written as DNA, the CDR3 is TGTGCCAGCAGCTTCTTTGTAGCGGGAGCAGAGACCCAGTACTTC. The full variable domain, in which reference TRBV5-4 and TRBJ2-5 provide the parts outside the CDR3, is ETGVTQSPTHLIKTRGQQVTLRCSSQSGHNTVSWYQQALGQGPQFIFQYYREEENGRGNFPPRFSGLQFPNYSSELNVNALELDDSALYLCASSFFVAGAETQYFGPGTRLLVL.

The chain carries TRBV9 and TRBJ2-5, with 8 bases matching TRBD2. Germline CDR1 reads SGDLS; CDR2 reads YYNGEE. After removal of 4 bases from V and 0 bases from J, the junction contained 14 bases not matched to a gene. CDR3 length: 18 residues. CDR3 loop: CASSLGTRRGMYQETQYF. Written as DNA, the CDR3 is TGTGCCAGCAGCCTCGGGACTAGGAGGGGAATGTACCAAGAGACCCAGTACTTC.

V gene TRBV29-1 combines with J gene TRBJ2-7, with D perhaps TRBD1 (6 bases). The CDR3 extends over 12 amino acids. Germline CDR1 SQVTM, CDR2 ANQGSEA. The V and J ends lost 5 bases and 5 bases respectively, with 13 bases between them. In nucleotides, the CDR3 is TGCAGCGTTCGTGGGGGCTTCCACGAGCAGTACTTC. Translation gives CSVRGGFHEQYF.

V usage is TRBV10-1 and J usage is TRBJ2-1; 9 nucleotides align to TRBD1. V trimming: 7 bases; J trimming: 10 bases; junction bases outside the gene matches: 8. The length of the CDR3 is 13 residues. CDR1 is WNHNN, CDR2 SYGVQD, per germline (reference sequence). CDR3 DNA sequence: TGCGCCAGCACCGCGGACAGGGGCGGCGAGCAGTTCTTC. It yields the protein CASTADRGGEQFF.

This clone was counted once. CDR3 sequence reads: CASSPLRPGQGLGGANVLTF. CDR3 nucleotide sequence: TGTGCCAGCAGCCCTCTGCGACCGGGACAGGGATTAGGTGGGGCCAACGTCCTGACTTTC. The J gene is TRBJ2-6, the V gene TRBV7-3; 9 bases fit TRBD1. This CDR3 has 20 residues. The junction had 17 bases not matched to a gene; V was cut back by 5 bases and J by 3 bases. Germline-derived CDR1 and CDR2 are SGHTA and FQGTGA.